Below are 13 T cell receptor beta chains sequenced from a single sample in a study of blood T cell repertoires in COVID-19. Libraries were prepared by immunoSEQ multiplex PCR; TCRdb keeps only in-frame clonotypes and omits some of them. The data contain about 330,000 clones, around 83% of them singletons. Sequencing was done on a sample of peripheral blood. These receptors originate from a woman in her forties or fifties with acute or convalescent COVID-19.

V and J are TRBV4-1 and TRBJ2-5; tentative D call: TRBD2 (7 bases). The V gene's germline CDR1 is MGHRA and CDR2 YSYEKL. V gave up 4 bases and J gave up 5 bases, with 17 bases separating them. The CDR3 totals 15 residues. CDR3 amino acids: CASSPEGGRGETQYF. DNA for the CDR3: TGCGCCAGCAGCCCGGAGGGGGGGCGAGGGGAGACCCAGTACTTC.

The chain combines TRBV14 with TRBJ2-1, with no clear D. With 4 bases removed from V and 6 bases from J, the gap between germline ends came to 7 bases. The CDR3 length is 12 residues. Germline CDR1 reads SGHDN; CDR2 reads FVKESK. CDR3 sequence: CASSRQFNEQFF. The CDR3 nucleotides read TGTGCCAGCAGCCGTCAGTTCAATGAGCAGTTCTTC.

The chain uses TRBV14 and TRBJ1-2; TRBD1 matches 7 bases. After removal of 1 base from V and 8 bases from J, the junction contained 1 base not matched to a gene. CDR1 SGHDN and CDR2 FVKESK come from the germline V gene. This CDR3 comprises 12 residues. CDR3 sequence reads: CASSQGTGGYTF. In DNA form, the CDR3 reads TGTGCCAGCAGCCAAGGGACAGGAGGCTACACCTTC.

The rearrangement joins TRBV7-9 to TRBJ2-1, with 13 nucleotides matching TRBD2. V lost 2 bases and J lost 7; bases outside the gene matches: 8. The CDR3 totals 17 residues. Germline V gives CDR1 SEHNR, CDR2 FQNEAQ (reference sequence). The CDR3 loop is CASSLNPALAGGNEQFF. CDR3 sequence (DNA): TGTGCCAGCAGCTTAAACCCCGCACTAGCGGGAGGGAATGAGCAGTTCTTC.

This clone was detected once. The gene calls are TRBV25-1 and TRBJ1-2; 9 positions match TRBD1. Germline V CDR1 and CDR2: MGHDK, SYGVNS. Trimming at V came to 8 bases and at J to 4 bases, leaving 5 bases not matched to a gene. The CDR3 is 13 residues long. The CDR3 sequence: CASAPGQGYGYTF. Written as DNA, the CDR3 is TGTGCCAGCGCGCCGGGACAGGGCTATGGCTACACCTTC.

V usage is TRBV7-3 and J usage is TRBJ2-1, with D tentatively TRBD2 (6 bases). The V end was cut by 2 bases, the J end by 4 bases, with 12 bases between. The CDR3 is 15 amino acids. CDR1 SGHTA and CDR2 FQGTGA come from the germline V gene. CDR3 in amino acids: CASSLAGLTYNEQFF. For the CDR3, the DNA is TGTGCCAGCAGCTTAGCGGGATTGACATACAATGAGCAGTTCTTC.

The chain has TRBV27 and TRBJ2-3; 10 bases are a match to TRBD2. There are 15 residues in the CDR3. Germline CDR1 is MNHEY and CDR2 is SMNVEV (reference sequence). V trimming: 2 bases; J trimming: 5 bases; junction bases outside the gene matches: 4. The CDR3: CASSLSGRAGDTQYF. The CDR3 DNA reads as TGTGCCAGCAGTTTAAGCGGGAGGGCGGGAGATACGCAGTATTTT.

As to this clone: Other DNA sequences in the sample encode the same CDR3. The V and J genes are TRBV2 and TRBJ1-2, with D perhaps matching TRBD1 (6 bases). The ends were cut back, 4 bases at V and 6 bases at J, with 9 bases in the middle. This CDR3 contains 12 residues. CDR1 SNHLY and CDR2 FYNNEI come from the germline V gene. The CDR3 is CASSVAGDGYTF. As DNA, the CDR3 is TGTGCCAGCAGTGTAGCAGGGGATGGCTACACCTTC.

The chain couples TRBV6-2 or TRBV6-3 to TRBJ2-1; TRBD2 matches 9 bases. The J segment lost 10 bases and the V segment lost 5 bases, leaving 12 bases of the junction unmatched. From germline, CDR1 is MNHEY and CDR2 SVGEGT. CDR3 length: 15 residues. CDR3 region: CASSPWLAGTDEQFF. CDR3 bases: TGTGCCAGCAGTCCCTGGCTAGCGGGGACAGACGAGCAGTTCTTC.

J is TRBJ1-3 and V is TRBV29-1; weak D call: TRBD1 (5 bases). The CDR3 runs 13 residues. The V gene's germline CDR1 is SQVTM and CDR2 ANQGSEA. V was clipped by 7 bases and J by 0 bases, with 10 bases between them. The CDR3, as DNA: TGCAGCGCCAGGACAAGCTCTGGAAACACCATATATTTT. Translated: CSARTSSGNTIYF.

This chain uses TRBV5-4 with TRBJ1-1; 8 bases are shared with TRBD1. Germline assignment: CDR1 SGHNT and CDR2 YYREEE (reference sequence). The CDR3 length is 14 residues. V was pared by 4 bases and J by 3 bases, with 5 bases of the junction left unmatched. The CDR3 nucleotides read TGTGCCAGCAGCCGGACAGGGAGGGACACTGAAGCTTTCTTT. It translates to CASSRTGRDTEAFF.

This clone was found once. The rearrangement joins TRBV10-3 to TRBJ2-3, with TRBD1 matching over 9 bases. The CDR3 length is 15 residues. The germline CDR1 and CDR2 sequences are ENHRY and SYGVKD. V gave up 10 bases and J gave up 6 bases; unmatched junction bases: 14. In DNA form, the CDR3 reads TGTGCCACCGCACCGGGACAGGGAATTATGGATACGCAGTATTTT. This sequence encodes CATAPGQGIMDTQYF.

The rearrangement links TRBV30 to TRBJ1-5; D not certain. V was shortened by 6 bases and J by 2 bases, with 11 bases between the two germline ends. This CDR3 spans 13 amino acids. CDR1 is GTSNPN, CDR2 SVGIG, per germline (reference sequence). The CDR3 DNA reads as TGTGCCTGTGAGATCCCTGGCAATCAGCCCCAGCATTTT. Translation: CACEIPGNQPQHF.